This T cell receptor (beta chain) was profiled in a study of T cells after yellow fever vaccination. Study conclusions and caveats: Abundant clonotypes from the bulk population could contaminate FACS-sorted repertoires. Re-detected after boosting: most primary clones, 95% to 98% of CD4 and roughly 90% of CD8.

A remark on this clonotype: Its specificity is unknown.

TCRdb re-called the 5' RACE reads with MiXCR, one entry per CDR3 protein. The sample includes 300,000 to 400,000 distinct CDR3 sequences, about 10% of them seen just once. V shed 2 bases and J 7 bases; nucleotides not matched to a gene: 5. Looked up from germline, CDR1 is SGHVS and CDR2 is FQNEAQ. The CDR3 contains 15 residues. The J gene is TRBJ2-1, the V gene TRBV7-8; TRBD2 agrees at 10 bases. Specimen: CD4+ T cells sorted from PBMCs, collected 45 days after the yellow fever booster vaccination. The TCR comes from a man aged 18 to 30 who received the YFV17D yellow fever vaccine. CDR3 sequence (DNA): TGTGCCAGCAGCTTATGGAGCGGGGGGGCGAATGAGCAGTTCTTC. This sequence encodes CASSLWSGGANEQFF.